This T cell receptor (beta chain) stems from a study of glioma-infiltrating T cells after dendritic cell vaccination. The overall study: Between about 2002 and 2012, patients got autologous tumor lysate-pulsed dendritic cell vaccines.

V lost 8 bases, J lost 7 bases, and 15 bases stayed unmatched. The CDR3 is 15 amino acids. From germline, CDR1 is MNHEY and CDR2 SVGAGI. The data were produced by immunoSEQ multiplex PCR, yet TCRdb's version contains in-frame clones alone and is incomplete. The table records fewer than 35,000 clones, 90% of them present only once. The V and J genes are TRBV6-5 and TRBJ1-2, with 8 bases identical to TRBD1. The material sequenced was blood, taken before dendritic cell vaccination. The sequence came from a human donor with glioblastoma. The CDR3 nucleotides read TGTGCCAGCCTCAGTCGGGACAGGTTGTTTTCTGGCTACACCTTC. This encodes CASLSRDRLFSGYTF.